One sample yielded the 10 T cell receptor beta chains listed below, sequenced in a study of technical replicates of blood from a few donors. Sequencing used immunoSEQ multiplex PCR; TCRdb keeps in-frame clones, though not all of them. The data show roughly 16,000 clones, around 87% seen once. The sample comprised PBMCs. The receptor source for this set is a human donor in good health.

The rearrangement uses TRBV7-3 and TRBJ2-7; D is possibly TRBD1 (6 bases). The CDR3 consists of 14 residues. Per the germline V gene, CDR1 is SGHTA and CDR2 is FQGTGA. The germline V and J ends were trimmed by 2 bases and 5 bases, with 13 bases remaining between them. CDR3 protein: CASSLYLGANEQYF. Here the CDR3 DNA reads TGTGCCAGCAGCTTATATCTGGGGGCAAACGAGCAGTACTTC.

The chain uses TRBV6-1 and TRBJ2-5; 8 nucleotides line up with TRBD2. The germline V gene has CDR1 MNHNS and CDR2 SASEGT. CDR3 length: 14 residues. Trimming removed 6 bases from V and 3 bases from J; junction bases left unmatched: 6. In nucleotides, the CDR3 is TGTGCCAGCAGCATACTAGCGGCTAAAGAGACCCAGTACTTC. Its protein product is CASSILAAKETQYF.

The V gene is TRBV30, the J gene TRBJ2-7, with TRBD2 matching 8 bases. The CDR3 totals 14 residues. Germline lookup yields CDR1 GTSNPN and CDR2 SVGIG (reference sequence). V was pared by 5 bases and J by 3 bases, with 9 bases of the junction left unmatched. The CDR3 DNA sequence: TGTGCCTGGGCCGGGGGGGTCACGTTCTACGAGCAGTACTTC. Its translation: CAWAGGVTFYEQYF.

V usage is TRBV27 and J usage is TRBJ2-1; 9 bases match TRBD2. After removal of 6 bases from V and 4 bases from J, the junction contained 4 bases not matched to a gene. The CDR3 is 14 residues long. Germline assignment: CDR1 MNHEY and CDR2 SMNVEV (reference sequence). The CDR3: CASSLSGGYNEQFF. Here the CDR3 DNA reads TGTGCCAGCAGCCTTAGCGGGGGTTACAATGAGCAGTTCTTC.

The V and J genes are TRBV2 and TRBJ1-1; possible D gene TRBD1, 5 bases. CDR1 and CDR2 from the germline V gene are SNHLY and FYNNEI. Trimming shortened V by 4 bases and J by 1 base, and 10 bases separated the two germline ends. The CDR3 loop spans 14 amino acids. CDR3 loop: CASSGGRANTEAFF. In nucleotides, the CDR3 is TGTGCCAGCAGTGGTGGCAGGGCGAACACTGAAGCTTTCTTT.

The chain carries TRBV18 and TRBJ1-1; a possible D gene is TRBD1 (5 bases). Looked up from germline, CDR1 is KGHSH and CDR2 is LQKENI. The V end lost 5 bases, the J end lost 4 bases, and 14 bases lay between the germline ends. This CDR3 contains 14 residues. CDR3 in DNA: TGTGCCAGCTCAGGGGCGCAGGCGGTCACTGAAGCTTTCTTT. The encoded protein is CASSGAQAVTEAFF.

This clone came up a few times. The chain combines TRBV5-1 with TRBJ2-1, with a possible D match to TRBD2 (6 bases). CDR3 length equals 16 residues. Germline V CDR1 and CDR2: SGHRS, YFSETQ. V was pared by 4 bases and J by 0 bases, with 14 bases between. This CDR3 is CASSLNPSVSYNEQFF. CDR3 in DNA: TGCGCCAGCAGCCTAAACCCTAGCGTCTCCTACAATGAGCAGTTCTTC. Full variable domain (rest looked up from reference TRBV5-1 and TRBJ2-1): KAGVTQTPRYLIKTRGQQVTLSCSPISGHRSVSWYQQTPGQGLQFLFEYFSETQRNKGNFPGRFSGRQFSNSRSEMNVSTLELGDSALYLCASSLNPSVSYNEQFFGPGTRLTVL.

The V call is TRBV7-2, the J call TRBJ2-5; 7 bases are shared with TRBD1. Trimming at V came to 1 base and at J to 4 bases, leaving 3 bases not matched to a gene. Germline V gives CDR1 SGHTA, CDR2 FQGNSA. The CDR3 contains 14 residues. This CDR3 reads CASSLGGTVETQYF. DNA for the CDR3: TGTGCCAGCAGCTTAGGGGGGACAGTAGAGACCCAGTACTTC.

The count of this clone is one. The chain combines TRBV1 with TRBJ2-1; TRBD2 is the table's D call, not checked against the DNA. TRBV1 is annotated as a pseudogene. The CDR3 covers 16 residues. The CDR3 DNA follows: TGCACCAGCAGCCAAGAACGACTAGCGGAACAAAATGAGCAGTTCTTC. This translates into CTSSQERLAEQNEQFF.

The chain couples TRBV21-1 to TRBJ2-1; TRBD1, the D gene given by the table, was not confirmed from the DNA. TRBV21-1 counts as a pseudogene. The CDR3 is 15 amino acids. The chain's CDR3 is CASSLGGHTYNEQFF. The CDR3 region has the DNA TGTGCCAGCAGCCTTGGGGGCCACACCTACAATGAGCAGTTCTTC.